This record looks at one T cell receptor (beta chain) sequence and its context. The entry originates in a study of blood T cell repertoires in COVID-19. Study at large: Material from acute and convalescent COVID-19 was sourced from the United States, Italy and Spain.

Sequenced by immunoSEQ multiplex PCR; TCRdb stores in-frame clones only, minus some. The sample holds just over 350,000 clones, roughly 90% seen once. This TCR came from a woman aged 25-40 years who had recovered from COVID-19. Sequenced input: PBMCs or T cells enriched from blood (not recorded which).

CDR3 amino acids: CASSQDLSGSRETQYF. CDR3 DNA sequence: TGCGCCAGCAGCCAAGATTTATCGGGAAGTAGGGAGACCCAGTACTTC. V is TRBV4-1 and J is TRBJ2-5, with D possibly matching TRBD2 (5 bases). Germline lookup yields CDR1 MGHRA and CDR2 YSYEKL. This CDR3 spans 16 amino acids. Trimming left V 0 bases short and J 5 bases short, with 16 bases between.